The clone carrying this T cell receptor (beta chain) was counted at least ten times. This sample was included in a study of T cells in Graves' hyperthyroidism and ophthalmopathy. About the research overall: Upon initial diagnosis and before any treatment, peripheral blood was collected.

The TCR beta CDR3 regions underwent amplification using RNA transcripts as the source. Carried out on the TCR CDR3, a first-round RT-PCR used the HTBI primer set. TCRdb redid the calling of the multiplex PCR reads with MiXCR, one entry per CDR3 protein. The table has about half a million distinct CDR3 sequences, 20% seen once. Based on clinical symptoms, serum thyroxine and TRAb, thyroid ultrasound and orbital computed tomography, diagnoses were reached. Each 10 ml fresh peripheral blood draw supplied the PBMCs. The source material was blood. The sequence was collected from a man in his forties with Graves' ophthalmopathy.

The CDR3 protein is CASSRQYSHNEQFF. The CDR3 bases are TGTGCCAGCAGCCGCCAATATTCACATAATGAGCAGTTCTTC. The chain combines TRBV11-2 with TRBJ2-1; D gene uncertain. Germline CDR1 reads SGHAT; CDR2 reads FQNNGV. The CDR3 consists of 14 residues. Trimming removed 5 bases from V and 7 bases from J, with 15 bases in between.